Here is one T cell receptor (beta chain) with its context. Its antigen is not yet known. Nothing much larger sits one base from this clone, and base qualities are not available. Patients with a history of autoimmune disease or receiving systemic immunosuppression were excluded from the trial. Peripheral blood for TCR sequencing was collected from all dose cohorts at baseline, on cycle 4 day 1, and on cycle 7 day 1. Samples came from an open-label, multicenter, first-in-human phase I dose-escalation trial of ivuxolimab. Adults with locally advanced or metastatic melanoma, renal cell carcinoma, hepatocellular carcinoma or head and neck squamous cell carcinoma were enrolled in the trial. CD4+ and CD8+ T cells were sorted separately from peripheral blood before TCR sequencing. From a lookup of the germline V gene, CDR1 and CDR2 are LGHNT and FRNRAP. Cut back by 1 base and 2 bases, the V and J ends lie 14 bases apart. Including the terminal cysteine and phenylalanine, the CDR3 comprises 16 residues. The kept DNA is CDR3 alone, 48 bases in frame from the first base.

This specimen belongs to a study of OX40 agonist ivuxolimab in advanced cancers. Notes on the research overall: Ivuxolimab was a fully human IgG2 agonistic monoclonal antibody targeting the costimulatory receptor OX40 (CD134). Intravenous ivuxolimab was administered to patients every 2 weeks at six dose levels: 0.01, 0.1, 0.3, 1.5, 3 and 10 mg/kg. Partial responses occurred in three dose-escalation patients: two with cutaneous melanoma and one with hepatocellular carcinoma. In the dose-escalation cohort, approximately 82% of patients were male, and the mean age was approximately 60 years, with a range of about 20 to 90. Of the roughly 50 dose-escalation patients, hepatocellular carcinoma was present in about 20, melanoma in approximately 15, renal cell carcinoma in 9 and head and neck cancer in 9. Patients were allowed to have had prior anti-PD-1, anti-PD-L1 or anti-CTLA-4 therapy, and around 40% of the dose-escalation patients had previously received checkpoint inhibitors. The paper covers the monotherapy dose-escalation part of the phase I ivuxolimab trial, which included N = 52 patients. Peripheral TCRbeta sequencing aimed to test whether ivuxolimab altered TCR sequence diversity and caused clonal T-cell expansion.

Genomic DNA was isolated from the sorted cells so that the TCRbeta CDR3 region could be sequenced. The immunoSEQ Assay was used for sequencing of TCRbeta CDR3 regions. Drawn from immuneACCESS, this table holds only the in-frame rearrangements with V and J called that TCRdb kept. Clones are partly lost; checked studies trace under half to an unresolved V gene and leave the rest unexplained. In all, the sample holds approximately 76,000 clones, and roughly 85% of those were seen once. Of the sample, about 0.6% falls within the top ten clones. Paper-wide results and their limitations: After ivuxolimab, expanded clones were on average more numerous among CD8+ T cells than among CD4+ T cells. Low levels of normalized T-cell clonal expansion were also seen in some nonresponding patients. Antigen specificity was not determined for the clonally expanded peripheral T cells. Partial responders in the 0.1-3.0 mg/kg groups had among the lowest normalized peripheral clonal expansion, especially among CD8+ T cells. At doses of 0.1 to 3.0 mg/kg, clonal expansion of both CD4+ and CD8+ blood T cells was observed from baseline to week 6.

The TCR comes from an adult with an advanced solid tumor such as melanoma, head and neck, liver or kidney cancer. Sample: CD4+ or CD8+ T cells sorted from blood, taken in a trial of the OX40 agonist ivuxolimab. The sequence is built from TRBV12-5 and TRBJ1-1, with TRBD1 tentatively as D gene (5 bases match). CDR3 sequence: CASGLGPGRTNTEAFF. The nucleotides are TGTGCTAGTGGTTTGGGACCGGGACGGACAAACACTGAAGCTTTCTTT.